This T cell receptor (beta chain) was identified in a study of T cell responses to AZD1222 COVID-19 vaccine. Study observations and caveats: Regions 160-218 and 743-854 dominated among vaccine-associated CD4 TCRs spanning spike. White British ancestry dominated among donors, who included more females, and clonal diversity was possibly underestimated.

Pooled together were second doses at about 4 or about 12 weeks. Sequencing used immunoSEQ multiplex PCR; TCRdb keeps in-frame clones, though not all of them. The sample includes under 200,000 clones, around 90% of them seen just once. Points on this clone: The antigen is unknown.

The CDR3 covers 16 residues. The germline V gene encodes CDR1 LNHDA and CDR2 SQIVND (reference sequence). V trimming: 4 bases; J trimming: 5 bases; junction bases outside the gene matches: 11. The chain uses TRBV19 and TRBJ2-7; 10 nucleotides match TRBD2. This TCR was sampled from an adult who received the AZD1222 COVID-19 vaccine. The source was peripheral blood, collected 28 days after the second AZD1222 dose. CDR3 residues: CASSSPQREGLNEQYF. The DNA for the CDR3 is TGTGCCAGTAGTAGCCCCCAGCGGGAGGGCCTCAACGAGCAGTACTTC.